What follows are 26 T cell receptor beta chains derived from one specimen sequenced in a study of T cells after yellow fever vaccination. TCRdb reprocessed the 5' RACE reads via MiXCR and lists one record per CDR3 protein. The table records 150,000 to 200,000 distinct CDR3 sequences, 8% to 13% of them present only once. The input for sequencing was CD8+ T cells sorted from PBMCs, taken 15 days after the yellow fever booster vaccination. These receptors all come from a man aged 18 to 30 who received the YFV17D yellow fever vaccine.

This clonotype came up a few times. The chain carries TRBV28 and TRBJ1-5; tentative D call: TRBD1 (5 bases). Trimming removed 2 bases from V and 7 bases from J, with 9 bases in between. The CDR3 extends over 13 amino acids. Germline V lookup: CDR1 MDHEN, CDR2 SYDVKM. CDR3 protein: CASSLPGLQPQHF. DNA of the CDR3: TGTGCCAGCAGTTTACCAGGGCTCCAGCCCCAGCATTTT.

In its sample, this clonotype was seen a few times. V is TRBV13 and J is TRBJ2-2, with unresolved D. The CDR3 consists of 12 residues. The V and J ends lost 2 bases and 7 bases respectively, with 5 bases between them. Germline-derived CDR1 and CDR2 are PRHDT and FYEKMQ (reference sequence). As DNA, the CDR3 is TGTGCCAGCAGCTTATACGGCGGGGAGCTGTTTTTT. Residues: CASSLYGGELFF.

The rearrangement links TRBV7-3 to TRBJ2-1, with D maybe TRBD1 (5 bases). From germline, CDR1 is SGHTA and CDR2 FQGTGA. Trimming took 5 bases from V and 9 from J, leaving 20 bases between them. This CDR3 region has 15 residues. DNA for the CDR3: TGTGCCAGCAGCGCGAGACACTTCCCAAGGGGTGAGCAGTTCTTC. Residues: CASSARHFPRGEQFF.

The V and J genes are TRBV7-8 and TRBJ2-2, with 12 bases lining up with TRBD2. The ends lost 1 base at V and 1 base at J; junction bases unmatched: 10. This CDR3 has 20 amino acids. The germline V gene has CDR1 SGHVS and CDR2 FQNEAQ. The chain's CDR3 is CASSLGWVLTSGGNTGELFF. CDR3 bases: TGTGCCAGCAGCTTAGGTTGGGTTTTGACTAGCGGGGGGAACACCGGGGAGCTGTTTTTT.

The CDR3 DNA follows: TGTGCCAGCAGCTTTACTACTAGCACAGATACGCAGTATTTT. Amino acids: CASSFTTSTDTQYF. The chain recombines TRBV7-6 with TRBJ2-3; D unclear. The CDR3 is 14 amino acids. V was cut by 3 bases and J by 0 bases, with 7 bases left in between. Germline loops: CDR1 SGHVS, CDR2 FNYEAQ.

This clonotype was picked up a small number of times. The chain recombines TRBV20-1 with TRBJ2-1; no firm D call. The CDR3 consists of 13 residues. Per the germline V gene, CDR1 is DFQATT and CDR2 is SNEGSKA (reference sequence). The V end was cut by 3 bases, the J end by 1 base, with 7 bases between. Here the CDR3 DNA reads TGCAGTGCTAGTGTGGTTTCCTACAATGAGCAGTTCTTC. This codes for CSASVVSYNEQFF.

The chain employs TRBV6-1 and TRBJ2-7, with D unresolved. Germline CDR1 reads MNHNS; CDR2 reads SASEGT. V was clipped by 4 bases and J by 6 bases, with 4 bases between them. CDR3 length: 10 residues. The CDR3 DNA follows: TGTGCCAGCAGTGTTAGCGAGCAGTACTTC. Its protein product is CASSVSEQYF.

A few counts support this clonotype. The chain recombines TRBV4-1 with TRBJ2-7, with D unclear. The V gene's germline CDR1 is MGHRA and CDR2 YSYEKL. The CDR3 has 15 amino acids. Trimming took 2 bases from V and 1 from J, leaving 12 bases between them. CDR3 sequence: CASSQFLGYSYEQYV. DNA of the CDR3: TGCGCCAGCAGCCAATTCCTCGGGTATTCCTACGAGCAGTACGTC.

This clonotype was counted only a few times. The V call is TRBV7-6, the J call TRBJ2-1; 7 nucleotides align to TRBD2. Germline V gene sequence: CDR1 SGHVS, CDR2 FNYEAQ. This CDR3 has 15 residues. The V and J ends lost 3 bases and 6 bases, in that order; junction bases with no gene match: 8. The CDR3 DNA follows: TGTGCCAGCAGCTTGGGGCAGGGAGGGTTCAATGAGCAGTTCTTC. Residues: CASSLGQGGFNEQFF.

The CDR3 here is CASSPLGTVNQPQHF. The DNA for the CDR3 is TGTGCCAGCAGTCCTCTGGGGACAGTAAATCAGCCCCAGCATTTT. The chain is built from TRBV27 and TRBJ1-5; 7 positions match TRBD1. The junction had 8 bases not matched to a gene; V was cut back by 5 bases and J by 4 bases. CDR3 length: 15 amino acids. CDR1 is MNHEY and CDR2 is SMNVEV in the germline V gene (reference sequence).

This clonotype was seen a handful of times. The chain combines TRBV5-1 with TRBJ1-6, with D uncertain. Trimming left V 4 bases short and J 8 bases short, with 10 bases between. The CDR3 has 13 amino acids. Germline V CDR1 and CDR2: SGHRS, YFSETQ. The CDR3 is CASSPLGDSPLHF. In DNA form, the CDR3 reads TGCGCCAGCAGCCCCCTCGGGGATTCACCCCTCCACTTT.

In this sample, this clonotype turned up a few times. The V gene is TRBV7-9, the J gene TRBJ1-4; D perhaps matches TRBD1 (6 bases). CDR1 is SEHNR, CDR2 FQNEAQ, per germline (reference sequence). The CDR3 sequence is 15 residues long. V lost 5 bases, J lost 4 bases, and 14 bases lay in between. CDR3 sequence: CASSITGRVNEKLFF. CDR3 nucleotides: TGTGCCAGCAGCATCACAGGGAGGGTTAATGAAAAACTGTTTTTT.

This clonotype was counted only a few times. CDR3 protein: CASSLSAGGFGYTF. The DNA for the CDR3 is TGTGCCAGCAGTTTATCGGCAGGGGGCTTTGGCTACACCTTC. The chain has TRBV28 and TRBJ1-2; 8 nucleotides line up with TRBD1. Germline V gene lookup returns CDR1 MDHEN and CDR2 SYDVKM. This CDR3 has 14 residues. Trimming at V came to 1 base and at J to 7 bases, leaving 5 bases not matched to a gene.

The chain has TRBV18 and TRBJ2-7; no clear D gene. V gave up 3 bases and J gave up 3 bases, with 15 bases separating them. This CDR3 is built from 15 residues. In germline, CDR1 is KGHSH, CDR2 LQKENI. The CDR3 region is CASSPGPGRNYEQYF. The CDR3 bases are TGTGCCAGCTCACCCGGACCGGGCCGAAACTACGAGCAGTACTTC.

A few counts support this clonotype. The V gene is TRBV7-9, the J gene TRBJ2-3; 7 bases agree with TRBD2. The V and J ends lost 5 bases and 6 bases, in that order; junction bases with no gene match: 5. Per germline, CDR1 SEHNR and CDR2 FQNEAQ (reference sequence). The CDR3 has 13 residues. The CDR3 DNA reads TGTGCCAGCAGCCCCGGGGGGATTGATACGCAGTATTTT. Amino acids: CASSPGGIDTQYF.

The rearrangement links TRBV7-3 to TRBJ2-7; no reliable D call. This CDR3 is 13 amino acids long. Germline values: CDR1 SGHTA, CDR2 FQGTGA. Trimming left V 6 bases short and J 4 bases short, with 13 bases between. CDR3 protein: CASSAVLGYEQYF. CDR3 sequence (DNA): TGTGCCAGCAGTGCTGTATTGGGGTACGAGCAGTACTTC.

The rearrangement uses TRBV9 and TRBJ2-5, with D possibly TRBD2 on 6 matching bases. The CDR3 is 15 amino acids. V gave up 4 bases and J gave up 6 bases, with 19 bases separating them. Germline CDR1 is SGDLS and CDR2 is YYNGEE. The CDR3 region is CASSPWGGDPKTQYF. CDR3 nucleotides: TGTGCCAGCAGCCCCTGGGGCGGGGACCCGAAGACCCAGTACTTC.

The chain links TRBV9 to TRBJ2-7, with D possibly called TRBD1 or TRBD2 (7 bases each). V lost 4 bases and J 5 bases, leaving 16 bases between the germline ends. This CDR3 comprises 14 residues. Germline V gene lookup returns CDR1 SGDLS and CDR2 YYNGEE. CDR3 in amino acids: CASSTGEGADEQYF. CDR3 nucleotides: TGTGCCAGCAGCACGGGGGAGGGGGCGGACGAGCAGTACTTC.

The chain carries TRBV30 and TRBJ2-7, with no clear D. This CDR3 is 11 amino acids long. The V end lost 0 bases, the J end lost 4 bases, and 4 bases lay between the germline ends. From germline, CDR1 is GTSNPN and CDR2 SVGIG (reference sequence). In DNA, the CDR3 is TGTGCCTGGAGTGTAGGTTACGAGCAGTACTTC. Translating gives CAWSVGYEQYF.

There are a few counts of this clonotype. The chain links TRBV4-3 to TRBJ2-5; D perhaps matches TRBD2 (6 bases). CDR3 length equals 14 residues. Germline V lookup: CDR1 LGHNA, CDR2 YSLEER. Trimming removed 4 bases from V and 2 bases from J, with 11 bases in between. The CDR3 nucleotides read TGCGCCAGCAGCCCGCGACTAGTGCAAGAGACCCAGTACTTC. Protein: CASSPRLVQETQYF.

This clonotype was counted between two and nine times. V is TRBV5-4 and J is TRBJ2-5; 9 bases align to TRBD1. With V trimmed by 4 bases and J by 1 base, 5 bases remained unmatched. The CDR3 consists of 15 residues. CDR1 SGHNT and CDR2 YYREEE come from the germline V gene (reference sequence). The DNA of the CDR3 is TGTGCCAGCAGCCGGCTGGGACAGGGCCAAGAGACCCAGTACTTC. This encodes CASSRLGQGQETQYF. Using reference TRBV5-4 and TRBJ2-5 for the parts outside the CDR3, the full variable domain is ETGVTQSPTHLIKTRGQQVTLRCSSQSGHNTVSWYQQALGQGPQFIFQYYREEENGRGNFPPRFSGLQFPNYSSELNVNALELDDSALYLCASSRLGQGQETQYFGPGTRLLVL.

This CDR3 reads CASSLFTSPNTGELFF. In nucleotides, the CDR3 is TGTGCCAGCAGTTTATTTACTAGCCCCAACACCGGGGAGCTGTTTTTT. The chain carries TRBV27 and TRBJ2-2, with D tentatively TRBD2 (6 bases). In germline, CDR1 is MNHEY, CDR2 SMNVEV (reference sequence). Trimming left V 1 base short and J 2 bases short, with 11 bases between. This CDR3 is 16 amino acids long.

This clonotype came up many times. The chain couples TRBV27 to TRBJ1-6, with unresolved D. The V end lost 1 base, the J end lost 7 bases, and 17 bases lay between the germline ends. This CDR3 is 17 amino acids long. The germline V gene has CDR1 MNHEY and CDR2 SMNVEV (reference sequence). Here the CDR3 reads CASSLFGARQVNSPLHF. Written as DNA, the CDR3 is TGTGCCAGCAGTTTATTTGGCGCGCGGCAGGTCAATTCACCCCTCCACTTT.

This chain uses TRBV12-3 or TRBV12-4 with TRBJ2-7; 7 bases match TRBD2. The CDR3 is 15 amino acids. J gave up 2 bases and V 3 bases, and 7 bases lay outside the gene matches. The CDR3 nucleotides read TGTGCCAGCAGTTTCGGGGGAGGGGCGACCTACGAGCAGTACTTC. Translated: CASSFGGGATYEQYF.

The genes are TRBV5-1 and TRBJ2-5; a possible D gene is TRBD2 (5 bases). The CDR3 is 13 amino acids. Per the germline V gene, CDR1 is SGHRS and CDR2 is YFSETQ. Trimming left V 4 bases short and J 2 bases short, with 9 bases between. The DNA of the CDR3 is TGCGCCAGCAGCCGTGGACTTCAAGAGACCCAGTACTTC. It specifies CASSRGLQETQYF.

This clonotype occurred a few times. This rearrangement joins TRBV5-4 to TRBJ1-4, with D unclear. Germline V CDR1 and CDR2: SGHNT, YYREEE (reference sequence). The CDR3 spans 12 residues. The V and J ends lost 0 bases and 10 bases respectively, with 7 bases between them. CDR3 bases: TGTGCCAGCAGCTTGGGGGGAGGAAAACTGTTTTTT. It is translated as CASSLGGGKLFF.